The clone carrying this TCR beta chain was observed a handful of times. Via MiXCR, TCRdb re-called the RT-PCR reads, giving one row per CDR3 protein. The sample has about 680,000 distinct CDR3 sequences, 11% to 15% seen once. The V gene end was trimmed by 1 base and the J gene end by 8 bases; junction bases not matched to a gene: 6. CDR3 length: 14 amino acids. The germline V gene has CDR1 SGHTA and CDR2 FQGNSA. V gene TRBV7-2 combines with J gene TRBJ1-2; 8 bases are a match to TRBD1. Sequenced input: memory CD4+ T cells from blood. This TCR came from a female donor in good health, serving as a healthy control. The CDR3 protein is CASSLGQGAKGYTF. The CDR3 coding sequence is TGTGCCAGCAGCTTAGGCCAGGGGGCGAAAGGCTACACCTTC.